This record covers a single TCR beta chain. TCRdb called the RT-PCR reads again in MiXCR, with one record for every CDR3 protein. This sample has around 760,000 distinct CDR3 sequences, with 11% to 15% found just once. This record comes from a study of response to subunit inactivated influenza vaccine. Germline CDR1 SGDLS, CDR2 YYNGEE. Trimming stripped 0 bases from V and 5 bases from J, with 9 bases between. The CDR3 is 14 amino acids. V and J are TRBV9 and TRBJ2-1, with D perhaps matching TRBD2 (7 bases). This specimen was PBMCs from blood, taken around 14 days before vaccination. This TCR was sampled from a middle-aged man who received an inactivated influenza vaccine. DNA for the CDR3: TGTGCCAGCAGCGTAGCGGGGGGCCACAATGAGCAGTTCTTC. Protein product: CASSVAGGHNEQFF.